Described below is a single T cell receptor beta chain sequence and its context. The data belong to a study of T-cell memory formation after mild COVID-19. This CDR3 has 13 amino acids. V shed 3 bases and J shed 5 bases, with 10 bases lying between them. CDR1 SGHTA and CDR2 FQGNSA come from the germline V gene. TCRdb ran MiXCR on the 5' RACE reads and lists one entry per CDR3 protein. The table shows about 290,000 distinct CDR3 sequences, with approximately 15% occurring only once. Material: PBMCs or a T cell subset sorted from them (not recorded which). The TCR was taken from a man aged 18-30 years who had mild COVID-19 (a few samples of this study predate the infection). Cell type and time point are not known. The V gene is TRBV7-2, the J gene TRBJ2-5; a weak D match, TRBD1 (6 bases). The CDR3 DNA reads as TGTGCCAGCAGCTTCCAGGGGTCGGAGACCCAGTACTTC. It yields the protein CASSFQGSETQYF.